Listed below are T cell receptor beta chains from one sample, sequenced in a study of OX40 agonist ivuxolimab in advanced cancers. Assay used: immunoSEQ multiplex PCR; TCRdb lists only in-frame clones, some missing. The data contain over 20,000 clones, just under 80% of them singletons. This material consisted of CD4+ or CD8+ T cells sorted from blood, taken in a trial of the OX40 agonist ivuxolimab. The receptors shown here come from an adult with an advanced solid tumor such as melanoma, head and neck, liver or kidney cancer. The CDR3 runs from the conserved cysteine through the conserved F or W. The D gene is left open where the match is weak. Clone size is not always given. Where it is, it says once, few, many or a class for expanded clones.

V	D	size	J	DNA	CDR3
TRBV2	.	few	TRBJ2-7	TGTGCCAGCAGTGTCGGGGGATTAGGGTACGAGCAGTACTTC	CASSVGGLGYEQYF
TRBV4-1	TRBD2	.	TRBJ2-6	TGCGCCAGCATCCCCACGGCTACGGAGCGGGGGGGCTCTGGGGCCAACGTCCTGACTTTC	CASIPTATERGGSGANVLTF
TRBV30	.	.	TRBJ2-1	TGTGCCTGGAGTGTAGGGGACAAGTTCTTC	CAWSVGDKFF
TRBV7-6	.	.	TRBJ1-4	TGTGCCAGCAGCTTGATAGCAACTAATGAAAAACTGTTTTTT	CASSLIATNEKLFF
TRBV19	.	.	TRBJ1-4	TGTGCCAGTAGGAGAACGTGGGGGGCGTCTTTTAATGAAAAACTGTTTTTT	CASRRTWGASFNEKLFF
TRBV7-8	TRBD1	.	TRBJ2-2	TGTGCCAGCAGAGCCCGACAGGGGACCGGGGAGCTGTTTTTT	CASRARQGTGELFF
TRBV10-2	.	.	TRBJ1-3	TGCGCCAGCAGTGAAGGGGGAAGAAACACCATATATTTT	CASSEGGRNTIYF
TRBV7-9	TRBD1	.	TRBJ1-1	TGTGCCAGCAGCGTGGACAGGATAGGAACTGAAGCTTTCTTT	CASSVDRIGTEAFF
TRBV6-5	TRBD2	.	TRBJ2-7	TGTGCCAGCAGTGACTGGACTAGCGGGAACGAGCAGTACTTC	CASSDWTSGNEQYF
TRBV13	.	.	TRBJ2-2	TGTGCCAGCAGCGGGGGCCCCTCGAACACCGGGGAGCTGTTTTTT	CASSGGPSNTGELFF
TRBV6-6	.	.	TRBJ2-4	TGTGCCAGCAGTTACTCAGTTGGGGGCGGGAACATTCAGTACTTC	CASSYSVGGGNIQYF
TRBV9	.	.	TRBJ1-4	TGTGCCAGCAGCCCTTGGGAGGTAGGAACTAATGAAAAACTGTTTTTT	CASSPWEVGTNEKLFF
TRBV27	.	.	TRBJ1-2	TGTGCCAGCAGCATTCCCGGGGAGAACTATGGCTACACCTTC	CASSIPGENYGYTF
TRBV9	.	few	TRBJ2-7	TGTGCCAGCAGCGTAGGGGTGGGATCCTACGAGCAGTACTTC	CASSVGVGSYEQYF
TRBV5-1	.	.	TRBJ2-1	TGCGCCAGCAGCTCCACAGGTACGATGTACAATGAGCAGTTCTTC	CASSSTGTMYNEQFF
TRBV7-5	.	.	TRBJ2-3	TGTGTCAGAAGCCTTGGACAGGGTAGCACAGATACGCAGTATTTT	CVRSLGQGSTDTQYF
TRBV7-7	TRBD1	.	TRBJ2-7	TGTGCCAGCAGCTTGGAGGGGACAGGGGATCACGAGCAGTACTTC	CASSLEGTGDHEQYF
TRBV9	TRBD1	.	TRBJ2-7	TGTGCCAGCAGGTCGACAGGGACCTCCTACGAGCAGTACTTC	CASRSTGTSYEQYF
TRBV27	.	few	TRBJ1-1	TGTGCCACCGCCAGTTTGAACCTCGATGAAGCTTTCTTT	CATASLNLDEAFF
TRBV5-1	.	.	TRBJ1-5	TGCGCCAGCAGCTTGTGGGTGGGTCAGCCCCAGCATTTT	CASSLWVGQPQHF
TRBV13	.	.	TRBJ2-2	TGTGCCAGCAGCCCGGGGGTTCTTGGCGGGGAGCTGTTTTTT	CASSPGVLGGELFF
TRBV28	.	.	TRBJ2-2	TGTGCCAGCAGTTTAGGACTCCTAGGAGGGGAGCTGTTTTTT	CASSLGLLGGELFF
TRBV4-2	TRBD2	.	TRBJ2-7	TGTGCCAGCAGCCAAGAATGGAGCGGGGGGGTCTACGAGCAGTACTTC	CASSQEWSGGVYEQYF
TRBV7-8	TRBD2	.	TRBJ2-3	TGTGCCAGCAGCCCGGGGAGCGGGGGGGCCTTCTACACAGATACGCAGTATTTT	CASSPGSGGAFYTDTQYF
TRBV6-4	.	.	TRBJ2-2	TGTGCCAGCAGAGATGACAGCAGGCACACCGGGGGGCTGTTTTTT	CASRDDSRHTGGLFF
TRBV4-1	.	.	TRBJ2-7	TGTGCCAGCAGCCAAGCCGGGGAGCAGTACTTC	CASSQAGEQYF
TRBV9	.	.	TRBJ2-7	TGTGCCAGCAGCGTCGTAGGGGCCTCCCACGAGCAGTACTTC	CASSVVGASHEQYF
TRBV5-8	TRBD1	few	TRBJ1-5	TGTGCCAGCAGCCAAGACAGGGGGCGCACCCAGCCCCAGCATTTT	CASSQDRGRTQPQHF
TRBV9	.	few	TRBJ2-7	TGTGCCAGCAGCGTAGAGGCAGGGGGGGCCTACGAGCAGTACTTC	CASSVEAGGAYEQYF
TRBV13	TRBD2	.	TRBJ2-1	TGTGCCAGCAGCCAACGGGGGGGCCCCGACAATGAGCAGTTCTTC	CASSQRGGPDNEQFF
TRBV10-2	TRBD1	.	TRBJ1-2	TGCGCCAGCAGTCCAGACAGGGACTGGGGCTACACCTTC	CASSPDRDWGYTF
TRBV9	.	.	TRBJ2-2	TGTGCCAGCAGCGCGTACAGGGAATCGAACACCGGGGAGCTGTTTTTT	CASSAYRESNTGELFF
TRBV7-8	.	.	TRBJ2-7	TGTGCCAGCAGCTTGAGCGCAGGGGTCGAGCAGTACTTC	CASSLSAGVEQYF
TRBV5-1	.	once	TRBJ2-7	TGCGCCAGCAGCCGGGGCTCGGACCAGTACTTC	CASSRGSDQYF
TRBV2	.	.	TRBJ2-1	TGTGCCAGGGAGGTCCCACCGTACAATGAGCAGTTCTTC	CAREVPPYNEQFF